Shown below are 18 T cell receptor beta chains from a single sample sequenced in a study of monozygotic twins with inflammatory bowel disease. Reprocessing the 5' RACE reads, TCRdb reports a single entry for every CDR3 protein and omits DNA. The sample table includes approximately 330,000 distinct CDR3 sequences. Sequencing was done on a sample of blood. The receptor set was obtained from a human donor with ulcerative colitis or Crohn's disease, or a healthy co-twin of an affected twin (not recorded which).

This chain uses TRBV5-1 with TRBJ2-1; absent DNA, TCRdb's TRBD2 call cannot be checked. The germline gives CDR1 SGHRS, CDR2 YFSETQ. The CDR3 consists of 18 residues. Here the CDR3 reads CASSLVGSSGNSYNEQFF.

The chain has TRBV7-2 and TRBJ2-7; TCRdb lists TRBD2, though no DNA is available to test this call. Germline V CDR1 and CDR2: SGHTA, FQGNSA. The CDR3 covers 14 residues. CDR3 loop: CASRAGLNARYQYF.

The rearrangement uses TRBV20-1 and TRBJ2-1; without DNA, the TCRdb call of TRBD1 cannot be checked. The length of the CDR3 is 15 residues. Per germline, CDR1 DFQATT and CDR2 SNEGSKA (reference sequence). The CDR3 reads CSASPPQGAGGEQFF.

CDR3 sequence reads: CASSLNLDQPQHF. The J gene is TRBJ1-5, the V gene TRBV11-1. CDR1 and CDR2 from the germline V gene are SGHAT and FQDESV (reference sequence). CDR3 length equals 13 residues. The entire variable domain, with the rest obtained from reference TRBV11-1 and TRBJ1-5, is as follows: EAEVAQSPRYKITEKSQAVAFWCDPISGHATLYWYRQILGQGPELLVQFQDESVVDDSQLPKDRFSAERLKGVDSTLKIQPAELGDSAMYLCASSLNLDQPQHFGDGTRLSIL.

V usage is TRBV27 and J usage is TRBJ1-2; TCRdb outputs TRBD1, but without DNA this stays unchecked. Germline V lookup: CDR1 MNHEY, CDR2 SMNVEV (reference sequence). The CDR3 length is 14 residues. CDR3 sequence reads: CASSLGQSTDGYTF.

This chain uses TRBV19 with TRBJ2-3; TCRdb's D call, TRBD1, is unchecked because there is no DNA. This CDR3 comprises 16 residues. The germline V gene encodes CDR1 LNHDA and CDR2 SQIVND (reference sequence). The CDR3: CASNPDRGGITDTQYF.

The rearrangement links TRBV15 to TRBJ2-3. Germline loops: CDR1 LNHNV, CDR2 YYDKDF (reference sequence). CDR3 length equals 12 residues. CDR3 residues: CATSSSLATQYF.

CDR3 sequence reads: CASSQDPVTGRSYEQYF. V gene TRBV3-1 combines with J gene TRBJ2-7; TCRdb outputs TRBD1, but without DNA this stays unchecked. The CDR3 is 17 residues long. Germline lookup yields CDR1 LGHDT and CDR2 YNNKEL (reference sequence).

The CDR3 spells CAISGGIGTEAFF. The chain links TRBV10-3 to TRBJ1-1; TCRdb lists TRBD1, though no DNA is available to test this call. The CDR3 runs 13 residues. Germline V gene lookup returns CDR1 ENHRY and CDR2 SYGVKD.

CDR3 amino acids: CASSTKTSGGETQYF. The V and J genes are TRBV18 and TRBJ2-5; the D call from TCRdb, TRBD2, cannot be confirmed without DNA. The CDR3 extends over 15 amino acids. Germline CDR1 and CDR2: KGHSH and LQKENI.

The chain carries TRBV6-2 or TRBV6-3 and TRBJ1-1. Germline V gene data show CDR1 as MNHEY and CDR2 as SVGEGT. This CDR3 contains 13 residues. This CDR3 is CASSSFLNTEAFF.

The V gene is TRBV12-5, the J gene TRBJ1-5; TCRdb proposes TRBD1, but this gene call is untestable without DNA. Germline loops: CDR1 LGHNT, CDR2 FRNRAP. The CDR3 is 15 residues long. CDR3 region: CASGRGTDRNQPQHF.

The chain joins TRBV7-8 to TRBJ2-1; TCRdb selects TRBD2, and the lack of DNA leaves this call unchecked. CDR3 length equals 16 residues. The germline V gene encodes CDR1 SGHVS and CDR2 FQNEAQ. The CDR3 reads CASSPRLSGVNNEQFF.

The chain has TRBV19 and TRBJ2-1. The germline V gene has CDR1 LNHDA and CDR2 SQIVND (reference sequence). The CDR3 is made up of 12 amino acids. This CDR3 reads CASTTEDSKQFF.

The chain employs TRBV6-2 or TRBV6-3 and TRBJ2-5. There are 13 residues in the CDR3. CDR1 is MNHEY, CDR2 SVGEGT, per germline. CDR3 protein: CASSLQSEETQYF.

The chain has TRBV7-2 and TRBJ2-1; the D call from TCRdb, TRBD1, cannot be confirmed without DNA. In germline, CDR1 is SGHTA, CDR2 FQGNSA. The CDR3 is 15 residues long. The CDR3 is CASSLYTGGGNEQFF.

This chain uses TRBV6-5 with TRBJ1-1; TCRdb's D call, TRBD1, is unchecked because there is no DNA. The germline gives CDR1 MNHEY, CDR2 SVGAGI. This CDR3 is 13 amino acids long. This chain's CDR3 is CASSYSPGNEAFF.

The chain has TRBV29-1 and TRBJ2-5; TCRdb indicates TRBD2, and absent DNA this call remains unverified. The germline gives CDR1 SQVTM, CDR2 ANQGSEA. This CDR3 spans 12 amino acids. CDR3 in amino acids: CSFELARETQYF.